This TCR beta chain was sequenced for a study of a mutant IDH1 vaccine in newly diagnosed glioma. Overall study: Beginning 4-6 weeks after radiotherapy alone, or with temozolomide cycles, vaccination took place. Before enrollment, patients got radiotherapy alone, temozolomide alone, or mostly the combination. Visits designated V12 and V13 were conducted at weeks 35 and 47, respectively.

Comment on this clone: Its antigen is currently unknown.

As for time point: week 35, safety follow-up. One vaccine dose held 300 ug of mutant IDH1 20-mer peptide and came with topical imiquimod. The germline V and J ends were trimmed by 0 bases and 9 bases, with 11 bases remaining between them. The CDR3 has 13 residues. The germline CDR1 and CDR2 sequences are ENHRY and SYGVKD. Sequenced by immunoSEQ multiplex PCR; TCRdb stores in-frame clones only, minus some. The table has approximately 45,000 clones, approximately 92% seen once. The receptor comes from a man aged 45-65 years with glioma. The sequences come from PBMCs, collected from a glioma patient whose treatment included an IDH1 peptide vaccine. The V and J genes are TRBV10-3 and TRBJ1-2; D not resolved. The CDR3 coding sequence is TGTGCCATCAGTGAGTCCGTCTTAGGTAGCTACACCTTC. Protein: CAISESVLGSYTF.